Sequencing of this T cell receptor (beta chain) was carried out in a study of T-cell memory formation after mild COVID-19. Trimming left V 3 bases short and J 10 bases short, with 11 bases between. CDR1 and CDR2 from the germline V gene are SGHTA and FQGNSA. This CDR3 comprises 12 residues. TCRdb fed the 5' RACE reads into MiXCR, producing one record per CDR3 protein. The sample shows roughly 250,000 distinct CDR3 sequences, 16% of them seen only once. Material for sequencing was PBMCs or a T cell subset sorted from them (not recorded which). The TCR was taken from a man younger than 30 who had mild COVID-19 (a few samples of this study predate the infection). Cell type and time point are not known. V usage is TRBV7-2 and J usage is TRBJ2-3; possible D gene TRBD1, 7 bases. The CDR3 loop reads CASSFARGAQYF. CDR3 nucleotides: TGTGCCAGCAGCTTTGCCAGGGGGGCGCAGTATTTT.